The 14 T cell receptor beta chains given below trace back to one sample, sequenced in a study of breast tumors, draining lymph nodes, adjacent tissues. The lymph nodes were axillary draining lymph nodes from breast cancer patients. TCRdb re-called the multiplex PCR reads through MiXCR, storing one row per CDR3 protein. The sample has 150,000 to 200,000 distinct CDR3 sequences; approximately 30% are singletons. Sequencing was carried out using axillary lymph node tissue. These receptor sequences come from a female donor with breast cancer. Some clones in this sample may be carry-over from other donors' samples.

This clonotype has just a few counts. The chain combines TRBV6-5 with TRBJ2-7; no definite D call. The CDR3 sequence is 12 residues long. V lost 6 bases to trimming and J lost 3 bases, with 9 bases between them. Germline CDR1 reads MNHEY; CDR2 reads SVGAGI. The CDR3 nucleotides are TGTGCCAGCAGGTCCGGTTACTACGAGCAGTACTTC. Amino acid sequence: CASRSGYYEQYF.

CDR3 amino acids: CSADSPVDTGEQFF. CDR3 nucleotide sequence: TGCAGTGCTGATTCCCCCGTGGACACCGGGGAGCAGTTCTTC. The chain carries TRBV20-1 and TRBJ2-1, with D perhaps matching TRBD1 (5 bases). The CDR3 consists of 14 residues. The V gene's germline CDR1 is DFQATT and CDR2 SNEGSKA (reference sequence). V lost 5 bases and J 10 bases, leaving 21 bases between the germline ends.

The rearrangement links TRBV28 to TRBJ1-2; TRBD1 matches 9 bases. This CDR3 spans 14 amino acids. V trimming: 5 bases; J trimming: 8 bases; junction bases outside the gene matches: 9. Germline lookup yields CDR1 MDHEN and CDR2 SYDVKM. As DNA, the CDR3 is TGTGCCAGCAGTGTCGGGGACAGGGCTGGGGGCTACACCTTC. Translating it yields CASSVGDRAGGYTF.

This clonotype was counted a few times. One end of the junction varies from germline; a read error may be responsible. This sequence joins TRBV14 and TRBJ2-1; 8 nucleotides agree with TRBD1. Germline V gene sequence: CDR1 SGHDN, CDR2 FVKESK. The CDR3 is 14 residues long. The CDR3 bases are TGTACCAGCAGCCGTAGACAGGGGAACAATGAGCAGTTCTTC. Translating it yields CTSSRRQGNNEQFF.

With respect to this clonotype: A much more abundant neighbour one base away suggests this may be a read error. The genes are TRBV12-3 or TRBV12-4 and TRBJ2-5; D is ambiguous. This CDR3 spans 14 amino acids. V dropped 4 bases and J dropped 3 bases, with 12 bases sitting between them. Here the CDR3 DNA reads TGTGCCAGCAGTTCTAACATCGAGAAAGAGACCCAGTACTTC. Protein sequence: CASSSNIEKETQYF.

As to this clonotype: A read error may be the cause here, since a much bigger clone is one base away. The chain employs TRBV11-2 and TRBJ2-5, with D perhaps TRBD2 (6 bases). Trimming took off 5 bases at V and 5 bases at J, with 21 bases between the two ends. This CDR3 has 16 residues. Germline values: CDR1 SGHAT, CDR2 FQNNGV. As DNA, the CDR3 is TGTGCCAGCAGCGTTAGGCGGGGACCCCAAGCGGAGACCCAGTACTTC. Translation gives CASSVRRGPQAETQYF.

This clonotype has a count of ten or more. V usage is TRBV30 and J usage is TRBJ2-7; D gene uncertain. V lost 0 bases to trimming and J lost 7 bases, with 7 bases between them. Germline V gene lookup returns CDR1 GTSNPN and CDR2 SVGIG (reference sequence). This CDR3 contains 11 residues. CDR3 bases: TGTGCCTGGAGTGTACTGGGGGAGCAGTACTTC. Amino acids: CAWSVLGEQYF.

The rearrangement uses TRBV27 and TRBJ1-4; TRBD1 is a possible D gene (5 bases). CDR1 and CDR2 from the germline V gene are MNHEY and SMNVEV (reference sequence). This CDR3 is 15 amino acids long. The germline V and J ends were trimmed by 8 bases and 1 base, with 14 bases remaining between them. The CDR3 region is CASGSAGGTNEKLFF. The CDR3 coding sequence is TGTGCCAGCGGTTCGGCGGGGGGAACTAATGAAAAACTGTTTTTT.

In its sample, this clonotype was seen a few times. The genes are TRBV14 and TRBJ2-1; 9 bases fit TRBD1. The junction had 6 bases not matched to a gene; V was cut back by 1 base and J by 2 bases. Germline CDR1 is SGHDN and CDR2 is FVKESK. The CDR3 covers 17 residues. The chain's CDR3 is CASSQVAYRGPYNEQFF. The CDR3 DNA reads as TGTGCCAGCAGCCAAGTAGCTTACAGGGGGCCCTACAATGAGCAGTTCTTC.

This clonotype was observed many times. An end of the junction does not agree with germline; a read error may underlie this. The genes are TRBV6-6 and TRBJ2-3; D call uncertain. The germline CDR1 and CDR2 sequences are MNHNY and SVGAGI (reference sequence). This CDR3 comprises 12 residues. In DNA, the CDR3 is TGTGCCAGCAGTCACTCCACACTGGCGCAGTATTTT. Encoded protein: CASSHSTLAQYF.

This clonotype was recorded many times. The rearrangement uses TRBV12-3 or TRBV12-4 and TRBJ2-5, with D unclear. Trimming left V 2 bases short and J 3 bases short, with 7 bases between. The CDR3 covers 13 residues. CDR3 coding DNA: TGTGCCAGCAGTTTATACACCAAAGAGACCCAGTACTTC. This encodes CASSLYTKETQYF.

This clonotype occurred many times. This CDR3 is CASSGGLGGVNTDTQYF. Here the CDR3 DNA reads TGTGCCAGCAGCGGGGGGCTGGGGGGCGTCAACACAGATACGCAGTATTTT. The rearrangement joins TRBV11-2 to TRBJ2-3; the D call may be TRBD1 or TRBD2 (6 bases each). Germline V gene lookup returns CDR1 SGHAT and CDR2 FQNNGV. CDR3 length: 17 amino acids. The V end lost 5 bases, the J end lost 2 bases, and 20 bases lay between the germline ends.

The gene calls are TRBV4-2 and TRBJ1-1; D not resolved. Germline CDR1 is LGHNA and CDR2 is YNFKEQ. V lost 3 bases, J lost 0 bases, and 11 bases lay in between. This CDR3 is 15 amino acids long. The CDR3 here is CASSQQEAMNTEAFF. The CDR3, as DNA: TGTGCCAGCAGCCAGCAGGAGGCCATGAACACTGAAGCTTTCTTT.

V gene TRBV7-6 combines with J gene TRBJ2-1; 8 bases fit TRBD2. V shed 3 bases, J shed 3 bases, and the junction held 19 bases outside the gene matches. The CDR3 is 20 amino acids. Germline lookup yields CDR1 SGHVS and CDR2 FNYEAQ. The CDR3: CASSFGGAGSNNYGYNEQFF. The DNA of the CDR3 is TGTGCCAGCAGCTTCGGGGGGGCGGGGAGCAATAACTATGGCTACAATGAGCAGTTCTTC. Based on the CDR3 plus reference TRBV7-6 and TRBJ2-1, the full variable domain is GAGVSQSPRYKVTKRGQDVALRCDPISGHVSLYWYRQALGQGPEFLTYFNYEAQQDKSGLPNDRFSAERPEGSISTLTIQRTEQRDSAMYRCASSFGGAGSNNYGYNEQFFGPGTRLTVL.